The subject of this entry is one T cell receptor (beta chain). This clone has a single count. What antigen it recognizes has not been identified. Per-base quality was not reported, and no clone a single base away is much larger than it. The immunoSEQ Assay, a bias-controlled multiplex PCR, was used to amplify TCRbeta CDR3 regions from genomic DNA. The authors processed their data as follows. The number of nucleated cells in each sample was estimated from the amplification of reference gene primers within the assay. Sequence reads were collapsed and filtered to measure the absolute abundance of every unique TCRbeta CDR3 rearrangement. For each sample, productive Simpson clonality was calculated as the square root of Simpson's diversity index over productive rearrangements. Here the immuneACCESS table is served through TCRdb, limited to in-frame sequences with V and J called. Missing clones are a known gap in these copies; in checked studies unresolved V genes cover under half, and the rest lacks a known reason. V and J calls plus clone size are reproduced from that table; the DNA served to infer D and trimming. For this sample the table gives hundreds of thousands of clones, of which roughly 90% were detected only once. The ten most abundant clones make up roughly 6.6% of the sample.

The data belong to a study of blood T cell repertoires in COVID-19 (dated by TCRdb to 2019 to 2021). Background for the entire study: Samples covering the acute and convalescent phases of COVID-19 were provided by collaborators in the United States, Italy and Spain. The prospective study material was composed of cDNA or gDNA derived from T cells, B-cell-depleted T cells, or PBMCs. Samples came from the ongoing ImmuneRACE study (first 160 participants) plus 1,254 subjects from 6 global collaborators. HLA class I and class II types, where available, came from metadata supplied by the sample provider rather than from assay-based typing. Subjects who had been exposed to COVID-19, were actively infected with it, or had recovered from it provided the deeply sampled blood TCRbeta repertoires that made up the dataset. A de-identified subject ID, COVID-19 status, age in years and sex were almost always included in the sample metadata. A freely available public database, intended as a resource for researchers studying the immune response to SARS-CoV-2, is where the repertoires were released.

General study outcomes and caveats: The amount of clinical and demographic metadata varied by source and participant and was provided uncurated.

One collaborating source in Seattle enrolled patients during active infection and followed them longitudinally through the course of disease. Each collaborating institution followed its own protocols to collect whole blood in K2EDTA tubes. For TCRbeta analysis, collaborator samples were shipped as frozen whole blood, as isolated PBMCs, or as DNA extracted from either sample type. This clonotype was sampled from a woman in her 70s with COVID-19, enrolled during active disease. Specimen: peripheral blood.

The CDR3 protein is CAGWTSGVRPQYF. The nucleotides read TGTGCCGGTTGGACTAGCGGGGTCCGGCCCCAGTACTTC. The rearrangement joined TRBV2 to TRBJ2-5; 12 bases in the middle match TRBD2. The CDR3 has 13 amino acids, counting the end cysteine and phenylalanine. Solely the CDR3 DNA is kept, with 39 bases framed from the first base. Relative to germline, V is missing 11 bases and J is missing 9 bases, with 10 bases of the junction outside any gene match. Looking up the germline V gene yields CDR1 SNHLY and CDR2 FYNNEI.